This is a list of T cell receptor beta chains from one sample in a study of cytomegalovirus exposure and HLA in healthy donors. Here immunoSEQ multiplex PCR was the method, and the copy in TCRdb shows in-frame clones only, minus some. The sample has 140,000 to 150,000 clones, less than 10% seen once. Material for sequencing was PBMCs. The receptors were gathered from a man in his forties or fifties in good health and CMV-seronegative. Each CDR3 is given with its conserved first and last residue. Each record gives: J gene, D gene, clone size, V gene, CDR3 protein, CDR3 DNA. D genes are given only for firm matches. A clone size is listed for some rows: how often the clone was seen (once, few, many), or a class if it is expanded.

>TRBJ2-7|NA|NA|TRBV5-1
CASSLGPRGYEQYF
TGCGCCAGCAGCTTGGGCCCCCGGGGCTACGAGCAGTACTTC
>TRBJ2-5|NA|few|TRBV5-8
CASSLVHYQETQYF
TGTGCCAGCAGCTTGGTGCACTACCAAGAGACCCAGTACTTC
>TRBJ2-2|NA|medium-sized|TRBV6-5
CASSRSGNTGELFF
TGTGCCAGCAGCCGGAGCGGGAACACCGGGGAGCTGTTTTTT
>TRBJ2-2|TRBD2|many|TRBV10-1
CASSDSGRDTGELFF
TGCGCCAGCAGTGATAGCGGGAGGGACACCGGGGAGCTGTTTTTT
>TRBJ1-1|NA|NA|TRBV7-3
CASSPATGTTEAFF
TGTGCCAGCAGCCCAGCCACAGGAACCACTGAAGCTTTCTTT
>TRBJ1-1|TRBD1|NA|TRBV27
CASSSRQGASGEAFF
TGTGCCAGCAGTTCTAGACAGGGGGCTAGTGGGGAAGCTTTCTTT
>TRBJ2-3|TRBD1|few|TRBV4-1
CASSPPYKGAEGTDTQYF
TGCGCCAGCAGCCCCCCGTATAAGGGGGCCGAGGGCACAGATACGCAGTATTTT
>TRBJ1-1|NA|NA|TRBV7-5
CARSPSGTLDTEAFF
TGTGCCAGAAGCCCTTCCGGGACATTGGACACTGAAGCTTTCTTT
>TRBJ1-1|TRBD1|few|TRBV9
CASSVSQGENTEAFF
TGTGCCAGCAGCGTATCCCAGGGGGAGAACACTGAAGCTTTCTTT
>TRBJ2-7|TRBD2|NA|TRBV4-2
CASSQGGLRSYEQYF
TGTGCCAGCAGCCAAGGGGGACTACGATCGTACGAGCAGTACTTC
>TRBJ2-5|NA|NA|TRBV5-1
CASSLAGARGAETQYF
TGCGCCAGCAGCTTGGCCGGCGCCAGGGGGGCAGAGACCCAGTACTTC
>TRBJ2-3|TRBD1|few|TRBV2
CASSWTGNSTDTQYF
TGTGCCAGCAGTTGGACAGGGAATAGCACAGATACGCAGTATTTT
>TRBJ1-1|NA|few|TRBV5-1
CASSQTGLEAFF
TGCGCCAGCAGCCAAACAGGCCTAGAAGCTTTCTTC
>TRBJ2-2|NA|NA|TRBV30
CAWSQQVNTGELFF
TGTGCCTGGAGCCAACAGGTGAACACCGGGGAGCTGTTTTTT
>TRBJ1-4|TRBD1|few|TRBV2
CASNPPGGLTRWTNEKLFF
TGTGCCAGTAACCCACCAGGGGGCTTAACGAGATGGACTAATGAAAAACTGTTTTTT
>TRBJ1-1|TRBD1|few|TRBV30
CAWRGQRMNTEAFF
TGTGCCTGGAGGGGACAGAGAATGAACACTGAAGCTTTCTTT
>TRBJ1-2|TRBD1|few|TRBV29-1
CSVAAATGWRNYGYTF
TGCAGCGTTGCGGCAGCGACAGGGTGGAGAAACTATGGCTACACCTTC
>TRBJ1-1|NA|NA|TRBV5-1
CASSSQGWNTEAFF
TGCGCCAGCAGCTCACAGGGCTGGAACACTGAAGCTTTCTTT
>TRBJ1-3|NA|few|TRBV9
CASSVGGTYSGNTIYF
TGTGCCAGCAGCGTAGGGGGCACTTACTCTGGAAACACCATATATTTT
>TRBJ2-1|NA|few|TRBV29-1
CSVGVGRTSYNEQFF
TGCAGCGTTGGGGTCGGCAGGACATCCTACAATGAGCAGTTCTTC
>TRBJ2-7|TRBD1|few|TRBV9
CASSVVGQGAVEQYF
TGTGCCAGCAGCGTAGTGGGACAGGGGGCTGTCGAGCAGTACTTC
>TRBJ2-3|NA|few|TRBV6-1
CASRGPGSYTQYF
TGTGCCAGCAGGGGCCCTGGGAGTTATACGCAGTATTTT
>TRBJ1-2|NA|NA|TRBV18
CASSPLDNNYGYTF
TGTGCCAGCTCACCACTGGACAACAACTATGGCTACACCTTC
>TRBJ2-5|TRBD2|NA|TRBV10-2
CASSVSSGGPLQQETQYF
TGCGCCAGCAGTGTTTCTAGCGGGGGGCCGCTCCAACAAGAGACCCAGTACTTC
>TRBJ2-7|TRBD2|few|TRBV7-2
CASSSQAGGPHEQYF
TGTGCCAGCAGCTCGCAAGCGGGAGGGCCCCACGAGCAGTACTTC
>TRBJ1-2|NA|NA|TRBV29-1
CSASKGGDHGYTF
TGCAGCGCTTCGAAGGGAGGAGATCATGGCTACACCTTC
>TRBJ1-2|NA|NA|TRBV21-1
CANPGSKWWARDYGYTF
TGTGCCAACCCGGGAAGCAAATGGTGGGCGCGGGACTATGGCTACACCTTC
>TRBJ1-6|NA|NA|TRBV6-5
CASTAGKPSPLHF
TGTGCCAGCACGGCAGGGAAACCTTCACCCCTCCACTTT
>TRBJ1-3|NA|NA|TRBV25-1
CASSRQGINTIYF
TGTGCCAGCAGTCGGCAGGGCATAAACACCATATATTTT
>TRBJ1-6|TRBD1|NA|TRBV27
CASRDSGGHSPLHF
TGTGCCAGCAGGGACTCAGGGGGACATTCACCCCTCCACTTT
>TRBJ1-5|NA|few|TRBV5-1
CASSLAPRPRKESNQPQHF
TGCGCCAGCAGCTTGGCGCCCCGTCCCAGGAAGGAAAGCAATCAGCCCCAGCATTTT
>TRBJ2-7|TRBD2|few|TRBV25-1
CASTGLAGPYEQYF
TGTGCCAGTACGGGACTAGCGGGACCCTACGAGCAGTACTTC
>TRBJ2-7|TRBD1|few|TRBV27
CASSTGTGFYEQYF
TGTGCCAGCAGTACCGGGACAGGGTTTTACGAGCAGTACTTC
>TRBJ2-1|NA|NA|TRBV6-5
CASSPPGRANEQFF
TGTGCCAGCAGTCCCCCCGGCAGGGCTAATGAGCAGTTCTTC
>TRBJ1-1|TRBD1|few|TRBV6-5
CASSLDRANTEAFF
TGTGCCAGCAGTCTGGACAGGGCGAACACTGAAGCTTTCTTT
>TRBJ1-6|NA|NA|TRBV30
CAWSPSMNSPLHF
TGTGCCTGGAGTCCGAGCATGAATTCACCCCTCCACTTT
>TRBJ2-3|TRBD1|few|TRBV28
CASSSPGTGGTDTQYF
TGTGCCAGCAGTTCCCCCGGGACAGGGGGCACAGATACGCAGTATTTT
>TRBJ2-7|NA|few|TRBV7-3
CASRSGRSSYEQYF
TGTGCCAGCAGAAGCGGGCGAAGCTCCTACGAGCAGTACTTC
>TRBJ1-6|NA|NA|TRBV14
CASSQATDNSPLHF
TGTGCCAGCAGCCAAGCTACCGATAATTCACCCCTCCACTTT
>TRBJ2-3|TRBD2|few|TRBV2
CASSGLAGRTDTQYF
TGTGCCAGCAGTGGACTAGCGGGACGCACAGATACGCAGTATTTT